The 22 T cell receptor beta chains reported below all come from one sample, sequenced in a study of cytomegalovirus exposure and HLA in healthy donors. The PCR ran on 60 Vbeta and 13 Jbeta primers. Only in-frame clones appear in the TCRdb table, and some are missing; sequencing was by immunoSEQ multiplex PCR. The sample consists of about 130,000 clones, roughly 84% of them appearing once. Source material: PBMCs. All receptors derive from a woman aged 18-29 years in good health and CMV-seropositive.

The rearrangement links TRBV27 to TRBJ2-1; TRBD2 aligns across 9 bases. The V gene end was trimmed by 2 bases and the J gene end by 4 bases; junction bases not matched to a gene: 3. Germline V gives CDR1 MNHEY, CDR2 SMNVEV (reference sequence). This CDR3 region has 15 residues. The CDR3 sequence is CASSLLSGGYNEQFF. The CDR3 nucleotides are TGTGCCAGCAGTTTACTCAGCGGGGGGTACAATGAGCAGTTCTTC.

The chain's CDR3 is CASSQDRGLDTQYF. The CDR3 nucleotides are TGTGCCAGCAGCCAGGACAGGGGACTGGATACGCAGTATTTT. The V and J genes are TRBV11-2 and TRBJ2-3, with 9 bases matching TRBD1. Trimming took 5 bases from V and 6 from J; bases not matched to a gene: 6. Germline CDR1 is SGHAT and CDR2 is FQNNGV. The CDR3 totals 14 residues.

The chain links TRBV11-2 to TRBJ2-7; 8 bases map to TRBD1. V was clipped by 5 bases and J by 2 bases; unmatched bases: 8. This CDR3 comprises 15 residues. Germline V gene sequence: CDR1 SGHAT, CDR2 FQNNGV. CDR3 amino acids: CASSLGRDRPYEQYF. CDR3 sequence (DNA): TGTGCCAGCAGCCTAGGCAGGGACAGGCCCTACGAGCAGTACTTC.

This clone was observed a single time. The V and J genes are TRBV4-1 and TRBJ2-6; D unresolved. CDR3 size: 12 residues. Trimming took 11 bases from V and 1 from J, leaving 6 bases between them. Germline V CDR1 and CDR2: MGHRA, YSYEKL. The CDR3 DNA is TGCGCCTCCCGTTCTGGGGCCAACGTCCTGACTTTC. Amino acid sequence: CASRSGANVLTF.

V gene TRBV4-1 combines with J gene TRBJ2-7, with 9 nucleotides matching TRBD1. Per the germline V gene, CDR1 is MGHRA and CDR2 is YSYEKL. Unmatched junction bases numbered 10, after V lost 3 bases and J lost 4 bases. The CDR3 has 16 amino acids. CDR3 sequence reads: CASSQGQGGTLYEQYF. CDR3 in DNA: TGCGCCAGCAGCCAGGGACAGGGCGGTACATTGTACGAGCAGTACTTC.

The gene calls are TRBV4-1 and TRBJ1-2, with D possibly being TRBD1 (5 bases). This CDR3 has 13 residues. The V and J ends lost 4 bases and 3 bases respectively, with 9 bases between them. Germline CDR1 is MGHRA and CDR2 is YSYEKL. The CDR3 nucleotides are TGCGCCAGCAGCCCAAGGGGTGACTATGGCTACACCTTC. This encodes CASSPRGDYGYTF.

This chain links TRBV5-4 with TRBJ2-7; 9 bases agree with TRBD1. The CDR3 is 16 residues long. The trim removed 5 bases at V and 4 bases at J, leaving 13 bases unmatched. Germline CDR1 is SGHNT and CDR2 is YYREEE (reference sequence). CDR3 in amino acids: CASSEGGGQGPYEQYF. CDR3 coding DNA: TGTGCCAGCAGTGAGGGGGGGGGACAGGGCCCGTACGAGCAGTACTTC.

The chain carries TRBV7-6 and TRBJ2-1, with a possible D match to TRBD2 (7 bases). CDR3 length equals 18 residues. Germline loops: CDR1 SGHVS, CDR2 FNYEAQ. V lost 0 bases and J 5 bases, leaving 20 bases between the germline ends. CDR3 residues: CASSLAGGGGESHNEQFF. As DNA, the CDR3 is TGTGCCAGCAGCTTAGCGGGGGGCGGGGGCGAATCTCACAATGAGCAGTTCTTC. The full variable domain, its missing parts supplied by reference TRBV7-6 and TRBJ2-1, is GAGVSQSPRYKVTKRGQDVALRCDPISGHVSLYWYRQALGQGPEFLTYFNYEAQQDKSGLPNDRFSAERPEGSISTLTIQRTEQRDSAMYRCASSLAGGGGESHNEQFFGPGTRLTVL.

This chain links TRBV5-1 with TRBJ2-7, with 11 bases that match TRBD2. CDR3 size: 14 residues. The V gene's germline CDR1 is SGHRS and CDR2 YFSETQ. With V trimmed by 0 bases and J by 7 bases, 3 bases remained unmatched. The chain's CDR3 is CASSLGLAGQEQYF. The DNA of the CDR3 is TGCGCCAGCAGCTTGGGACTAGCGGGGCAAGAGCAGTACTTC. Filled out from reference TRBV5-1 and TRBJ2-7, the complete variable domain reads KAGVTQTPRYLIKTRGQQVTLSCSPISGHRSVSWYQQTPGQGLQFLFEYFSETQRNKGNFPGRFSGRQFSNSRSEMNVSTLELGDSALYLCASSLGLAGQEQYFGPGTRLTVT.

The chain has TRBV2 and TRBJ2-7, with D perhaps matching TRBD1 (5 bases). Germline CDR1 is SNHLY and CDR2 is FYNNEI. The CDR3 is 13 residues long. V gave up 2 bases and J gave up 3 bases, with 8 bases separating them. The CDR3 reads CASSEFRVYEQYF. Written as DNA, the CDR3 is TGTGCCAGCAGTGAATTCAGGGTCTACGAGCAGTACTTC.

This chain connects TRBV4-1 to TRBJ2-3, with 8 bases aligning to TRBD2. The J segment lost 14 bases and the V segment lost 0 bases, leaving 10 bases of the junction unmatched. From germline, CDR1 is MGHRA and CDR2 YSYEKL. This CDR3 has 14 amino acids. Here the CDR3 DNA reads TGCGCCAGCAGCCAAGAGTGGTCGGGGGGGGCCCTGTATTTT. Amino acid sequence: CASSQEWSGGALYF.

Here the CDR3 reads CASTGNYGYTF. The DNA of the CDR3 is TGTGCCAGTACAGGGAACTATGGCTACACCTTC. The rearrangement joins TRBV2 to TRBJ1-2, with TRBD1 as a possible D gene (6 bases). V lost 9 bases to trimming and J lost 2 bases, with 7 bases between them. Per germline, CDR1 SNHLY and CDR2 FYNNEI. This CDR3 region has 11 residues.

The chain joins TRBV7-9 to TRBJ2-3; D perhaps matches TRBD2 (5 bases). Germline V gene lookup returns CDR1 SEHNR and CDR2 FQNEAQ (reference sequence). This CDR3 contains 15 residues. V lost 1 base and J lost 4, with 12 bases in between. In nucleotides, the CDR3 is TGTGCCAGCAGCTTAGTAAGAGGGTTCGCAGATACGCAGTATTTT. Translated: CASSLVRGFADTQYF.

The gene calls are TRBV2 and TRBJ1-6, with a tentative D call TRBD1 (5 bases). CDR3 length: 14 residues. Per the germline V gene, CDR1 is SNHLY and CDR2 is FYNNEI. V was cut by 8 bases and J by 5 bases, with 13 bases left in between. Written as DNA, the CDR3 is TGTGCCAGCGCTCCACGGGGGGATAATTCACCCCTCCACTTT. Protein product: CASAPRGDNSPLHF.

V is TRBV28 and J is TRBJ2-2; TRBD2 aligns across 7 bases. Per germline, CDR1 MDHEN and CDR2 SYDVKM. V shed 3 bases and J 7 bases; nucleotides not matched to a gene: 8. The CDR3 runs 15 residues. CDR3 nucleotides: TGTGCCAGCAGTTTGGCGCGGGGGAGAGGCGGGGAGCTGTTTTTT. This encodes CASSLARGRGGELFF.

The V call is TRBV6-5, the J call TRBJ1-2, with TRBD1 as a possible D gene (5 bases). The CDR3 sequence is 12 residues long. Germline V lookup: CDR1 MNHEY, CDR2 SVGAGI. The ends were cut back, 7 bases at V and 4 bases at J, with 10 bases in the middle. The CDR3, as DNA: TGTGCCAGCACCGCTACAGGCTATGGCTACACCTTC. Translation gives CASTATGYGYTF.

The V gene is TRBV28, the J gene TRBJ1-2; D remains unclear. There are 12 residues in the CDR3. V was shortened by 4 bases and J by 3 bases, with 6 bases between the two germline ends. Germline V gene lookup returns CDR1 MDHEN and CDR2 SYDVKM. This chain's CDR3 is CASSWQDYGYTF. The CDR3 nucleotides are TGTGCCAGCAGTTGGCAGGACTATGGCTACACCTTC.

The chain recombines TRBV5-1 with TRBJ2-3; 8 bases fit TRBD1. The CDR3 is 14 amino acids. The trim removed 3 bases at V and 2 bases at J, leaving 2 bases unmatched. Per germline, CDR1 SGHRS and CDR2 YFSETQ. CDR3 nucleotides: TGCGCCAGCAGCTCGGGACAGGTCACAGATACGCAGTATTTT. Translated, it gives CASSSGQVTDTQYF. The whole variable domain, remainder taken from reference TRBV5-1 and TRBJ2-3, is KAGVTQTPRYLIKTRGQQVTLSCSPISGHRSVSWYQQTPGQGLQFLFEYFSETQRNKGNFPGRFSGRQFSNSRSEMNVSTLELGDSALYLCASSSGQVTDTQYFGPGTRLTVL.

A few counts support this clone. The chain couples TRBV25-1 to TRBJ2-3; 14 bases are shared with TRBD2. Germline loops: CDR1 MGHDK, CDR2 SYGVNS. The trim removed 4 bases at V and 0 bases at J, leaving 6 bases unmatched. This CDR3 has 18 amino acids. Here the CDR3 reads CASSVGTSGGASTDTQYF. As DNA, the CDR3 is TGTGCCAGCAGTGTCGGGACTAGCGGGGGTGCTAGCACAGATACGCAGTATTTT.

CDR3 region: CASSGTYYSGNTIYF. CDR3 coding DNA: TGTGCCAGCAGTGGAACCTACTACTCTGGAAACACCATATATTTT. This chain joins TRBV2 and TRBJ1-3, with D unresolved. V shed 4 bases and J shed 0 bases, with 10 bases lying between them. This CDR3 comprises 15 residues. Germline CDR1 reads SNHLY; CDR2 reads FYNNEI.

V is TRBV5-1 and J is TRBJ2-3, with 9 nucleotides matching TRBD2. Per germline, CDR1 SGHRS and CDR2 YFSETQ. After removal of 0 bases from V and 4 bases from J, the junction contained 6 bases not matched to a gene. This CDR3 is built from 16 residues. This CDR3 reads CASSLASIAGADTQYF. In DNA, the CDR3 is TGCGCCAGCAGCTTGGCATCCATAGCGGGGGCAGATACGCAGTATTTT.

The rearrangement links TRBV28 to TRBJ1-2, with 9 positions matching TRBD1. The CDR3 has 15 amino acids. The germline V gene encodes CDR1 MDHEN and CDR2 SYDVKM. V trimming: 5 bases; J trimming: 5 bases; junction bases outside the gene matches: 9. CDR3 DNA: TGTGCCAGCAGTCGCCGTTCGACAGGGGGGTATGGCTACACCTTC. Translated: CASSRRSTGGYGYTF.